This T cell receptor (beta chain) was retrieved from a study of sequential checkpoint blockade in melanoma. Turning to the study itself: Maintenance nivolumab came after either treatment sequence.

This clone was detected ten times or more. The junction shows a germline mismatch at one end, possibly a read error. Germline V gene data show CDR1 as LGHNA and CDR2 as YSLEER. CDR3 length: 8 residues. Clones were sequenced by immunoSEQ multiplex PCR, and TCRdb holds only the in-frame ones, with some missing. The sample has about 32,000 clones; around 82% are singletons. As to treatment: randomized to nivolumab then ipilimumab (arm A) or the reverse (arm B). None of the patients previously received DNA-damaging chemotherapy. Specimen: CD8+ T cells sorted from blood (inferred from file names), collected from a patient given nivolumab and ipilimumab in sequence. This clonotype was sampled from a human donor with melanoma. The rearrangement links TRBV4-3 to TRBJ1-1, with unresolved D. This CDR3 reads CARPCDIF. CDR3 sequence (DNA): TGCGCCAGACCGTGCGACATATTT.